This is a list of T cell receptor beta chains from one sample in a study of blood T cell repertoires in COVID-19. Some clones are missing from TCRdb's copy, which holds only in-frame ones; the method was immunoSEQ multiplex PCR. The table records some 42,000 clones, 85% of them present only once. Sequenced sample: peripheral blood. The origin of the receptors is a man aged 45-65 years with active COVID-19. CDR3s include the opening cysteine and the closing phenylalanine or tryptophan. A D gene is named only where the DNA matches it firmly. Rows give clone size only sometimes, using once, few, many, or a class for an expanded clone.

J gene	V gene	clone size	D gene	CDR3 protein	CDR3 DNA
TRBJ2-1	TRBV14	NA	TRBD1	CASSPRQGATYNEQFF	TGTGCCAGCAGCCCGAGACAGGGGGCTACGTACAATGAGCAGTTCTTC
TRBJ2-5	TRBV6-2/TRBV6-3	NA	TRBD2	CASSPGSGRGRWETQYF	TGTGCCAGCAGCCCTGGAAGCGGGAGGGGGCGGTGGGAGACCCAGTACTTC
TRBJ2-1	TRBV9	once	TRBD2	CASSVVPAGMYNEQFF	TGTGCCAGCAGCGTAGTTCCAGCGGGAATGTACAATGAGCAGTTCTTC
TRBJ1-1	TRBV6-5	NA	NA	CASSLTTGTGGTEAFF	TGTGCCAGCAGTTTAACGACCGGTACAGGTGGCACTGAAGCTTTCTTT
TRBJ2-1	TRBV7-3	NA	TRBD2	CASSSGLADEQFF	TGTGCCAGCAGCTCAGGACTAGCGGACGAGCAGTTCTTC
TRBJ2-1	TRBV24-1	NA	TRBD2	CATSALGTSGEQFF	TGTGCCACCAGTGCCCTAGGCACTAGCGGAGAGCAGTTCTTC
TRBJ2-1	TRBV7-2	NA	TRBD1	CASSIDRVFYNEQFF	TGTGCCAGCAGCATCGACAGGGTTTTCTACAATGAGCAGTTCTTC
TRBJ2-7	TRBV6-5	NA	NA	CASSYTDTSPYEQYF	TGTGCCAGCAGTTATACGGACACTTCCCCCTACGAGCAGTACTTC
TRBJ2-4	TRBV20-1	NA	NA	CSASPNRVLAKNIQYF	TGCAGTGCTAGTCCCAACAGGGTGCTGGCCAAAAACATTCAGTACTTC
TRBJ2-1	TRBV19	NA	TRBD2	CASSVLAGSSYNEQFF	TGTGCCAGTAGTGTTCTAGCGGGGAGCTCCTACAATGAGCAGTTCTTC
TRBJ2-1	TRBV15	NA	NA	CATSRDIRGGNEQFF	TGTGCCACCAGCAGAGATATCCGAGGAGGGAATGAGCAGTTCTTC
TRBJ1-3	TRBV18	NA	TRBD1	CASSVQGASGNTIYF	TGTGCCAGCTCAGTCCAGGGGGCTTCTGGAAACACCATATATTTT
TRBJ2-1	TRBV7-2	NA	TRBD2	CASSLSGLYSGRAYEQFF	TGTGCCAGCAGCTTATCCGGCCTTTATAGCGGGAGGGCCTATGAGCAGTTCTTC
TRBJ2-7	TRBV28	NA	NA	CASMVFLGAYEQYF	TGTGCCAGCATGGTGTTTTTGGGGGCTTACGAGCAGTACTTC
TRBJ1-2	TRBV19	NA	TRBD1	CASSIESRGRDGYTF	TGTGCCAGTAGTATAGAATCAAGGGGGCGCGATGGCTACACCTTC
TRBJ2-7	TRBV4-2	NA	TRBD2	CASSQGRGAGVREQYF	TGTGCCAGCAGCCAAGGTAGGGGAGCGGGAGTTCGTGAGCAGTACTTC
TRBJ2-5	TRBV19	once	TRBD2	CASSIRAGGRQETQYF	TGTGCCAGTAGTATTCGAGCGGGAGGGAGACAAGAGACCCAGTACTTC
TRBJ2-4	TRBV6-2/TRBV6-3	NA	TRBD2	CASSYSMVTSGRAGTKNIQYF	TGTGCCAGCAGTTACTCGATGGTAACTAGCGGGAGGGCCGGGACCAAAAACATTCAGTACTTC
TRBJ2-2	TRBV13	NA	TRBD1	CASSPGTGGSGELFF	TGTGCCAGCAGTCCCGGGACAGGGGGTTCCGGGGAGCTGTTTTTT
TRBJ1-6	TRBV7-6	NA	TRBD1	CASSIQNRGNSPLHF	TGTGCCAGCAGCATACAGAACAGGGGCAATTCACCCCTCCACTTT
TRBJ1-2	TRBV6-2/TRBV6-3	NA	NA	CASSYSGRDYGYTF	TGTGCCAGCAGTTACTCGGGGAGGGACTATGGCTACACCTTC
TRBJ1-2	TRBV9	NA	NA	CASSVVGTGNYGYTF	TGTGCCAGCAGCGTAGTTGGAACAGGAAACTATGGCTACACCTTC
TRBJ2-5	TRBV5-1	NA	TRBD1	CASSLGDRVEAGETQYF	TGCGCCAGCAGCTTGGGAGACAGGGTTGAGGCTGGAGAGACCCAGTACTTC
TRBJ2-1	TRBV19	NA	TRBD2	CASTSGSFIGDEQFF	TGTGCCAGTACTAGCGGGAGTTTTATAGGCGATGAGCAGTTCTTC
TRBJ2-3	TRBV6-1	NA	TRBD2	CASSELAGGPDTQYF	TGTGCCAGCAGTGAACTAGCGGGGGGGCCAGATACGCAGTATTTT
TRBJ1-3	TRBV28	NA	NA	CASTARGTIYF	TGTGCCAGCACGGCCAGAGGCACCATATATTTT
TRBJ2-1	TRBV7-9	few	TRBD2	CASSLGTSGLSSYNEQFF	TGTGCCAGCAGCTTAGGGACTAGCGGGCTAAGCTCCTACAATGAGCAGTTCTTC